This record covers a single TCR beta chain. This sample was taken from a study of blood T cell repertoires in COVID-19. In germline, CDR1 is SGHRS, CDR2 YFSETQ. V dropped 4 bases and J dropped 4; count of bases not matched to a gene: 12. This CDR3 contains 17 residues. Assay: immunoSEQ multiplex PCR; the TCRdb copy retains only in-frame clones and omits some. The sample carries roughly 250,000 clones, around nine tenths recorded once. The rearrangement links TRBV5-1 to TRBJ2-2; 8 nucleotides line up with TRBD2. This clonotype originated in a man aged 25 to 40 with COVID-19, enrolled during active disease. The specimen was peripheral blood. The CDR3 sequence is CASSPSMAGGTTGELFF. CDR3 DNA: TGCGCCAGCAGCCCCTCGATGGCGGGGGGAACCACCGGGGAGCTGTTTTTT.